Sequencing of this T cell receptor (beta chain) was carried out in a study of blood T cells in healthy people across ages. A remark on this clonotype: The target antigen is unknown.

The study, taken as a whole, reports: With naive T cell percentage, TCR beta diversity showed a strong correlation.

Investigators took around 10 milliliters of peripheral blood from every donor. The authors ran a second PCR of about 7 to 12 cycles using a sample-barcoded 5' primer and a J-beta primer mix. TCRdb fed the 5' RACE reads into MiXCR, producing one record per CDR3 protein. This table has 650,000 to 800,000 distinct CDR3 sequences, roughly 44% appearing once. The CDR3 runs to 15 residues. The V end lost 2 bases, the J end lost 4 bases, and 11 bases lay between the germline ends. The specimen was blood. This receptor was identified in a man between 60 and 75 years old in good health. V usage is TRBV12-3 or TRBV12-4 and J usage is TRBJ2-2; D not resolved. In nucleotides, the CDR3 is TGTGCCAGCAGTTTATTACCGACGGGCACCGGGGAGCTGTTTTTT. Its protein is CASSLLPTGTGELFF.